The source of this T cell receptor beta chain is a study of OX40 agonist ivuxolimab in advanced cancers. Overall study results and limits: Relative to CD4+ cells, CD8+ T cells on average had more expanded clones.

Comments on this clone: Its target is unknown.

The ends lost 0 bases at V and 8 bases at J; junction bases unmatched: 15. The germline V gene has CDR1 SQVTM and CDR2 ANQGSEA. The CDR3 is 17 amino acids. Libraries were prepared by immunoSEQ multiplex PCR; TCRdb keeps only in-frame clonotypes and omits some of them. The sample yields some 65,000 clones, about nine tenths seen once. Enrollment shut out patients with autoimmune disease history or systemic immunosuppression. Baseline, cycle 4 day 1, and cycle 7 day 1 were the blood sampling points. The TCR comes from an adult with an advanced solid tumor such as melanoma, head and neck, liver or kidney cancer. Specimen: CD4+ or CD8+ T cells sorted from blood, collected in a trial of the OX40 agonist ivuxolimab. This chain connects TRBV29-1 to TRBJ2-1, with TRBD1 identical over 8 bases. This CDR3 is CSVEDSQTGDFIDEQFF. In DNA, the CDR3 is TGCAGCGTTGAAGATAGTCAGACAGGGGATTTTATTGATGAGCAGTTCTTC.